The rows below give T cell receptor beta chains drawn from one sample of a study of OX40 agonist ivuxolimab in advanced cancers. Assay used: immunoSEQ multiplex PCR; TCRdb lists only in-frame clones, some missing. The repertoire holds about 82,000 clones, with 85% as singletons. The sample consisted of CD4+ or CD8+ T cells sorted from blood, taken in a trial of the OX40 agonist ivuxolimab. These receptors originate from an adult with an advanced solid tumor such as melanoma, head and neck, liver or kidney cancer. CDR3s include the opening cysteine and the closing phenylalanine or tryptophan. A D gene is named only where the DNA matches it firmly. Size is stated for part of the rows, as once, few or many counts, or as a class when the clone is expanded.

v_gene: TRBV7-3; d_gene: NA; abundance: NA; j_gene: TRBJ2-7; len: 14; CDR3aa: CASSLTSRGTEQYF; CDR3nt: TGTGCCAGCAGCTTAACGTCTAGGGGGACCGAGCAGTACTTC
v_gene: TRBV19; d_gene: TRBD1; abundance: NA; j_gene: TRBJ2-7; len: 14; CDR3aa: CASSGQGPSYEQYF; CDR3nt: TGTGCCAGTAGTGGACAGGGGCCTTCCTACGAGCAGTACTTC
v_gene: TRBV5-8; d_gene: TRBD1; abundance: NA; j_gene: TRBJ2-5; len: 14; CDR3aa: CASSWTGVQETQYF; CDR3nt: TGTGCCAGCAGCTGGACAGGGGTACAAGAGACCCAGTACTTC
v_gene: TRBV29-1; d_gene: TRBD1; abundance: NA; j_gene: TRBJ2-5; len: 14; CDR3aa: CSVEGQGAPETQYF; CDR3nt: TGCAGCGTTGAAGGGCAGGGGGCGCCGGAGACCCAGTACTTC
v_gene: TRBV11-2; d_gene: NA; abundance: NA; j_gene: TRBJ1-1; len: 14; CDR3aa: CASSWGRMNTEAFF; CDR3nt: TGTGCCAGCAGCTGGGGACGTATGAACACTGAAGCTTTCTTT
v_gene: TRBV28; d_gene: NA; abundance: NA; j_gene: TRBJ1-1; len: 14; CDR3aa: CASKVGSQNTEAFF; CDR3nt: TGTGCCAGCAAGGTGGGCAGCCAGAACACTGAAGCTTTCTTT
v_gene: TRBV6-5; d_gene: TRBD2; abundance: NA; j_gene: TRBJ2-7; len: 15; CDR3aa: CASSYVASGGSEQYF; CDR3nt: TGTGCCAGCAGCTATGTGGCTAGCGGGGGTTCGGAGCAGTACTTC
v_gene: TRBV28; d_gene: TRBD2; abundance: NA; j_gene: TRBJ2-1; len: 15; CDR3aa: CASAPTGGAYNEQFF; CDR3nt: TGTGCCAGCGCCCCAACCGGGGGGGCTTACAATGAGCAGTTCTTC
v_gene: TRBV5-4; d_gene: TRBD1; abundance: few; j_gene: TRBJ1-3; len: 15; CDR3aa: CASSSGTDSGNTIYF; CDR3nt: TGTGCCAGCAGCTCGGGGACAGACTCTGGAAACACCATATATTTT
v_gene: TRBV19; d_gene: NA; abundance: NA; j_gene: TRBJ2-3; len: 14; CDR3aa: CASCPQASTDTQYF; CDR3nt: TGTGCCAGTTGCCCCCAGGCTAGCACAGATACGCAGTATTTT